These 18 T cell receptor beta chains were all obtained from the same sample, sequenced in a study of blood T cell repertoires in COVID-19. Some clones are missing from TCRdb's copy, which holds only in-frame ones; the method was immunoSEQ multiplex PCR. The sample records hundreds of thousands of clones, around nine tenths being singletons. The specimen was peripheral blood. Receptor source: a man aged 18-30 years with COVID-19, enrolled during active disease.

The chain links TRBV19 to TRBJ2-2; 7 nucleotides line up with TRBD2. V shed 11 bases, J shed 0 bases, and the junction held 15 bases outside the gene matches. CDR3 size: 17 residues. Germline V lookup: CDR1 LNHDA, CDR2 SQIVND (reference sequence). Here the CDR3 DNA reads TGTGCCTCAGGGAGGGCGGGGGTTGCTCCGAACACCGGGGAGCTGTTTTTT. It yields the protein CASGRAGVAPNTGELFF.

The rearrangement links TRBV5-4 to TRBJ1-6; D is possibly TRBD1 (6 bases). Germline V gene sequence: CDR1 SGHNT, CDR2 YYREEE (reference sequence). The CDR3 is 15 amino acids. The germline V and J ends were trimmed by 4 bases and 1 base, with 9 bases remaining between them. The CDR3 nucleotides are TGTGCCAGCAGCCAACAGGGTTCCTATAATTCACCCCTCCACTTT. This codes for CASSQQGSYNSPLHF.

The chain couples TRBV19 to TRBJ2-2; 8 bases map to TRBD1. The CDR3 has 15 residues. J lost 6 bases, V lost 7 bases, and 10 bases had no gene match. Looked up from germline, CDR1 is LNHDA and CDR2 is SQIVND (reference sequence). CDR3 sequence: CASKGSDRVSGELFF. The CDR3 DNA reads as TGTGCCAGTAAAGGGTCGGACAGGGTTTCCGGGGAGCTGTTTTTT.

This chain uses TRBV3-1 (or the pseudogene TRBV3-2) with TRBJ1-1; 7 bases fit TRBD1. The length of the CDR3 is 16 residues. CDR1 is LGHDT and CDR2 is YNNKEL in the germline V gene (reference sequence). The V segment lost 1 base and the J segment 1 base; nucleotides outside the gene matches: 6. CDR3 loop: CASSQAFAGGNTEAFF. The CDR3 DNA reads TGTGCCAGCAGCCAAGCTTTCGCAGGGGGGAACACTGAAGCTTTCTTT.

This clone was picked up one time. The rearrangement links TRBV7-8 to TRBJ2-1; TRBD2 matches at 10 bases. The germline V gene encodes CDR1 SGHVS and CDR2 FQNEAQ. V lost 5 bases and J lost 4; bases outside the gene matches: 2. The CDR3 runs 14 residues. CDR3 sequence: CASSRTSGYNEQFF. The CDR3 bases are TGTGCCAGCAGCCGGACTAGCGGATACAATGAGCAGTTCTTC.

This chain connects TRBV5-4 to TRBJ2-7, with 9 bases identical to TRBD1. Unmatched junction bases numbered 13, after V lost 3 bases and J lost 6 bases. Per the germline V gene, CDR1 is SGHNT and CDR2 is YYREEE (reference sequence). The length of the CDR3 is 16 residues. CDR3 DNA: TGTGCCAGCAGCTCAAACTCCGGGACAGGGCATCGCGAGCAGTACTTC. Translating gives CASSSNSGTGHREQYF.

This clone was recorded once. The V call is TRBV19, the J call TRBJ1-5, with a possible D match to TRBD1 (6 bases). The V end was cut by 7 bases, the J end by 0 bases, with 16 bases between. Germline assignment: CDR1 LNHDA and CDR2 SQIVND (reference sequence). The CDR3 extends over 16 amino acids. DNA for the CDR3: TGTGCCAGTAATAACCTTGGACAGAATAGCAATCAGCCCCAGCATTTT. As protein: CASNNLGQNSNQPQHF.

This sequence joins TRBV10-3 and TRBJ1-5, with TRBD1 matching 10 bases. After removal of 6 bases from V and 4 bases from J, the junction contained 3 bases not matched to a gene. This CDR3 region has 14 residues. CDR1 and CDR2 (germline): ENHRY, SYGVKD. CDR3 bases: TGTGCCATCAGGGGGGGACAGGGGAATCAGCCCCAGCATTTT. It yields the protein CAIRGGQGNQPQHF.

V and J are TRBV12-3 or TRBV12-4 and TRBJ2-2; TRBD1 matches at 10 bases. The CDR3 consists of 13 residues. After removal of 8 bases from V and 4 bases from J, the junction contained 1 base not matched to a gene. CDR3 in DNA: TGTGCCAGCGGGACAGGGGTCACCGGGGAGCTGTTTTTT. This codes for CASGTGVTGELFF.

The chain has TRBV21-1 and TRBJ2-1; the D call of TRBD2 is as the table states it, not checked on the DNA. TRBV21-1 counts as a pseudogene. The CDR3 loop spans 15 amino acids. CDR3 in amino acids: CASSKVAGGPNEQFF. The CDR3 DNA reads TGTGCCAGCAGCAAAGTTGCGGGGGGGCCAAATGAGCAGTTCTTC.

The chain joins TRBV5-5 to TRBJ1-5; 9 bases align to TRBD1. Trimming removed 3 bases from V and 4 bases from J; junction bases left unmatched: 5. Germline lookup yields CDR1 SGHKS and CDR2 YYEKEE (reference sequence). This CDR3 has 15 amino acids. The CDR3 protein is CASSSRTGENQPQHF. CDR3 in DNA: TGTGCCAGCAGCTCCCGGACAGGGGAAAATCAGCCCCAGCATTTT.

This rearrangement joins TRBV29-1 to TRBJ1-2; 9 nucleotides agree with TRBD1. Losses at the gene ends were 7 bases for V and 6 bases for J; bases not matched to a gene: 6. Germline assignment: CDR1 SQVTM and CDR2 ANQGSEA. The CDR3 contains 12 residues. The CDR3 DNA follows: TGCAGCGCCCGGGACAGGGCAGATGGCTACACCTTC. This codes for CSARDRADGYTF.

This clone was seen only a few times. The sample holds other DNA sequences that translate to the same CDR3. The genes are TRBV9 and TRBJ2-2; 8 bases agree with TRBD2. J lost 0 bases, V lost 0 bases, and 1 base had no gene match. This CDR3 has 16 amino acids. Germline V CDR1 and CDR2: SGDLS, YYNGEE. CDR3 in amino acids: CASSVELAANTGELFF. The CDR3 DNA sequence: TGTGCCAGCAGCGTAGAACTAGCGGCGAACACCGGGGAGCTGTTTTTT. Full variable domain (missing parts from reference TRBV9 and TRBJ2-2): DSGVTQTPKHLITATGQRVTLRCSPRSGDLSVYWYQQSLDQGLQFLIQYYNGEERAKGNILERFSAQQFPDLHSELNLSSLELGDSALYFCASSVELAANTGELFFGEGSRLTVL.

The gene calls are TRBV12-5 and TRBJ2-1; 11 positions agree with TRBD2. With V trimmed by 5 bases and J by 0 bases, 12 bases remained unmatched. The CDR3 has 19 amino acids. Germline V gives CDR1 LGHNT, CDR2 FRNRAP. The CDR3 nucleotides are TGTGCTAGTGGTCCGATAGTACTAGCGGGGGCAAGCTCCTACAATGAGCAGTTCTTC. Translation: CASGPIVLAGASSYNEQFF.

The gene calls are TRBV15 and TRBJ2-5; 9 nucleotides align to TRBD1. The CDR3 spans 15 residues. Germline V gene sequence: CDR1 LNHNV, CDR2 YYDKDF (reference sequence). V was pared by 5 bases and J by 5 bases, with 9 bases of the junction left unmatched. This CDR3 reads CATSRRSTGGETQYF. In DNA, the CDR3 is TGTGCCACCAGCCGTAGATCGACAGGGGGGGAGACCCAGTACTTC.

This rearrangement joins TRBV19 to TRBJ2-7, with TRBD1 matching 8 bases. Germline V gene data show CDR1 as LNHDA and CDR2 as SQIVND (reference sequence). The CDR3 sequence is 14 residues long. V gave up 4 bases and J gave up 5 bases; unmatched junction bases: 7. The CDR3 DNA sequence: TGTGCCAGTAGTACGGGACAGGCGCACCACGAGCAGTACTTC. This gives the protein CASSTGQAHHEQYF.

Here the CDR3 reads CASSYGQGAQETQYF. The DNA for the CDR3 is TGTGCCAGCAGCTATGGACAGGGGGCCCAAGAGACCCAGTACTTC. The chain joins TRBV11-3 to TRBJ2-5, with 11 bases matching TRBD1. Losses at the gene ends were 4 bases for V and 1 base for J; bases not matched to a gene: 2. In germline, CDR1 is SGHNT, CDR2 YENEEA. This CDR3 is 15 amino acids long. Full variable domain (rest looked up from reference TRBV11-3 and TRBJ2-5): EAGVVQSPRYKIIEKKQPVAFWCNPISGHNTLYWYLQNLGQGPELLIRYENEEAVDDSQLPKDRFSAERLKGVDSTLKIQPAELGDSAVYLCASSYGQGAQETQYFGPGTRLLVL.

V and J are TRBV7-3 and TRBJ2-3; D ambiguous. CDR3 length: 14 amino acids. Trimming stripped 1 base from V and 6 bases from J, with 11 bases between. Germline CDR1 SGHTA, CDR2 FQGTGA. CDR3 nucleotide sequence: TGTGCCAGCAGCTTAAGCGTGTCGTCCGATACGCAGTATTTT. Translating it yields CASSLSVSSDTQYF.